This T cell receptor (beta chain) was recovered during a study of T cells in Graves' hyperthyroidism and ophthalmopathy. Broader study findings: Clonotypes that were expanded in thyroid above 0.001 mostly appeared in blood too.

Trimming removed 7 bases from V and 0 bases from J, with 18 bases in between. The CDR3 covers 15 residues. The germline CDR1 and CDR2 sequences are SQVTM and ANQGSEA. Authors of the study amplified TCR beta CDR3 regions from RNA transcripts. The primer set for the first-round RT-PCR of the TCR CDR3 was HTBI. TCRdb fed the multiplex PCR reads into MiXCR, producing one record per CDR3 protein. The sample records roughly 500,000 distinct CDR3 sequences, 40% to 55% being singletons. To note about this clonotype: Its antigen is as yet unknown.

The chain joins TRBV29-1 to TRBJ1-1, with D hard to call. Input material: peripheral blood or thyroid tissue (not recorded which). The receptor's source is an adult woman with Graves' disease, either hyperthyroidism or ophthalmopathy (not recorded which). CDR3 region: CSADVGRIMNTEAFF. The CDR3 DNA reads TGCAGCGCCGACGTCGGGCGGATCATGAACACTGAAGCTTTCTTT.